This is a list of T cell receptor beta chains from one sample in a study of T cell repertoires in cytomegalovirus infection. TCRdb passed the reads through MiXCR, listing each CDR3 protein once. Of over 150,000 distinct CDR3 sequences detected, about 18% appear once; the ten largest clones hold approximately 26%. The sequenced material came from CD8+ T cells from PBMCs. Source of these receptors: a human donor in good health (CMV status not recorded). Some clones in this sample may be carry-over from other donors' samples. CDR3s include the opening cysteine and the closing phenylalanine or tryptophan. D genes are given only for firm matches. Clone size is stated in some rows and not others, as once, few, many or a class when expanded.

v_gene,abundance,d_gene,j_gene,CDR3aa
TRBV2,.,TRBD1,TRBJ2-3,CASTSGTVLPDTQYF
TRBV7-8,few,.,TRBJ1-1,CASSSIRGRGTEAFF
TRBV11-3,.,.,TRBJ2-7,CASGFWGPLSGSYEQYF
TRBV15,.,.,TRBJ2-7,CATSREYGLHEQYF
TRBV9,few,.,TRBJ1-3,CASSVDGGSLSGNTIYF
TRBV6-5,.,TRBD1,TRBJ2-7,CASSLGTVGSWEQYF
TRBV6-5,.,.,TRBJ1-1,CARSYGESSEAFF
TRBV7-9,.,TRBD1,TRBJ1-1,CASSLFQGGRTEAFF
TRBV7-6,few,TRBD1,TRBJ1-2,CASSFSPGEGAGYGYTF
TRBV7-2,many,TRBD1,TRBJ1-2,CASSLDYYDRTGYYGYTF
TRBV5-5,.,TRBD1,TRBJ2-7,CASSSRQGPSYEQYF
TRBV20-1,once,.,TRBJ2-6,CSASGISIPASGANVLTF
TRBV29-1,.,.,TRBJ2-2,CSVEAVNTGELFF
TRBV7-2,.,TRBD1,TRBJ1-2,CASSDNFGTGNYGYTF
TRBV5-1,few,TRBD1,TRBJ1-3,CASSLRQGGSGNTIYF
TRBV7-9,few,.,TRBJ1-5,CASSLGAANQPQHF
TRBV7-9,few,.,TRBJ1-1,CASTHSGDTPRGTEAFF
TRBV12-5,.,.,TRBJ1-1,CASVGGTEAFF
TRBV6-2/TRBV6-3,.,.,TRBJ1-1,CASSYMVNTEAFF
TRBV5-6,.,TRBD1,TRBJ1-5,CASSWGTGDGQPQHF
TRBV7-9,few,.,TRBJ2-7,CASSSLTQGSYEQYF
TRBV12-3/TRBV12-4,few,TRBD1,TRBJ2-7,CASSSALGQGEKSYEQYF
TRBV6-1,.,TRBD2,TRBJ2-2,CASRSSGAGELFF
TRBV28,few,TRBD1,TRBJ1-5,CASSQQGGNQPQHF
TRBV12-3/TRBV12-4,few,.,TRBJ1-1,CASSLENLNTEAFF
TRBV7-2,few,.,TRBJ1-4,CASSRGSNEKLFF
TRBV29-1,few,.,TRBJ2-1,CSVENPRNANEQFF
TRBV28,few,.,TRBJ2-5,CASTMASVETQYF
TRBV7-9,.,.,TRBJ1-3,CASTLMGRIPSGNTVYF
TRBV20-1,once,.,TRBJ1-6,CSARALPPTDTYNSPLHF
TRBV10-2,few,.,TRBJ1-1,CASSEFAGVRQAFF
TRBV6-1,.,.,TRBJ1-2,CASSEAEIYGYTF
TRBV11-1,.,.,TRBJ2-1,CASSLVPEDEQFF
TRBV7-6,.,.,TRBJ2-1,CASSLAARNEQFF
TRBV23-1,few,.,TRBJ2-5,CASSQSGKSSPETQYF
TRBV15,.,.,TRBJ2-3,CATSTAGDTQYF
TRBV6-2/TRBV6-3,few,TRBD1,TRBJ1-5,CASSYPRDRGLEQPQHF
TRBV12-3/TRBV12-4,.,.,TRBJ2-2,CASSFAGVTGELFF
TRBV27,.,.,TRBJ2-7,CASSSPGQTKVQYF
TRBV7-1,.,.,TRBJ1-3,CASSPTASSGNTIYF
TRBV19,.,TRBD1,TRBJ1-4,CASSKRGQGDEKLFF
TRBV7-2,few,.,TRBJ2-1,CASLTPNEQFF
TRBV19,once,.,TRBJ2-2,CASSITTGGTGELFF
TRBV6-5,.,TRBD2,TRBJ2-2,CASSYSPLRLAGDSNTGELFF
TRBV9,few,TRBD2,TRBJ2-2,CASSVSGDPNTGELFF
TRBV28,many,.,TRBJ1-6,CASNGATKGGELYNSPLHF
TRBV6-2/TRBV6-3,few,.,TRBJ2-1,CASSYLGEGEQFF
TRBV7-3,few,.,TRBJ1-2,CATRKDLRGYTF
TRBV19,few,.,TRBJ1-4,CASSTNREKLFF
TRBV7-2,many,.,TRBJ2-7,CASSSGDGYEQYF
TRBV6-2/TRBV6-3,few,.,TRBJ2-6,CASSYEVTGANVLTF